This TCR beta chain was obtained from a study of T-cell reconstitution after alpha-beta-depleted transplantation in children. This clonotype was recorded at least ten times. Germline CDR1 is DFQATT and CDR2 is SNEGSKA (reference sequence). The CDR3 extends over 13 amino acids. After removal of 4 bases from V and 12 bases from J, the junction contained 14 bases not matched to a gene. Unique molecular identifiers were incorporated during preparation of the TCRbeta library. TCRdb called the PCR reads again in MiXCR, with one record for every CDR3 protein. The repertoire has roughly 590,000 distinct CDR3 sequences, approximately 15% of them found once; the top ten carry 1.1%.

This specimen consisted of PBMCs from the stem cell graft donor, obtained from the stem cell graft. V is TRBV20-1 and J is TRBJ1-2; 7 nucleotides line up with TRBD1. The source is a human donor who donated a stem cell graft to a child with acute myeloid leukemia. CDR3 DNA: TGCAGTGCTAACCGACAGGGACAGCCGGCAGACACCTTC. Its protein is CSANRQGQPADTF.